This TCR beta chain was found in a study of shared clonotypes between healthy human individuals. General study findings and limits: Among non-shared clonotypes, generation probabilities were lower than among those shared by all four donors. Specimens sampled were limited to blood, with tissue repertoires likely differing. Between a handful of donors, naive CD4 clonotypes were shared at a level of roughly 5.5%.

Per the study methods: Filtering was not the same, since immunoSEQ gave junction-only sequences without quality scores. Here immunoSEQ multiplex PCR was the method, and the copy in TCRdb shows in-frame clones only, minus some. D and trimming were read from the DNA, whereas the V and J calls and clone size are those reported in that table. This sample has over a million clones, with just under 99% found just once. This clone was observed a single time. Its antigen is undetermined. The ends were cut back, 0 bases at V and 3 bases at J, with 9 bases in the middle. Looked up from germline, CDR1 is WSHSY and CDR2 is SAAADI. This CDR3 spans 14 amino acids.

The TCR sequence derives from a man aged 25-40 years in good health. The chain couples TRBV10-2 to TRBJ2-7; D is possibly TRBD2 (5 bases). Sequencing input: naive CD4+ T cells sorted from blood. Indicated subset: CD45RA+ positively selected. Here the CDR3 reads CASSESHRDYEQYF. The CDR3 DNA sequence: TGCGCCAGCAGTGAGTCTCACCGGGACTACGAGCAGTACTTC.